Given below is one TCR beta chain in context. This sample is part of a study of CD8 T cells in Susac syndrome. Reverse transcription used about 0.5 to 1 ug RNA and random hexamers. A multiplex approach, immunoSEQ multiplex PCR, amplified TCR beta CDR3 across 54 Vbeta and 13 Jbeta. TCRdb reprocessed the immunoSEQ multiplex PCR reads via MiXCR and lists one record per CDR3 protein. The sample consists of some 150,000 distinct CDR3 sequences, over 95% of them appearing once. The material sequenced was CD8+ T cells from PBMCs. The TCR sequence derives from a human donor with multiple sclerosis.

CDR3 sequence (DNA): TGTGCCACCAGCGGTGAGGGGAATGAGCAGTTCTTC. It codes for CATSGEGNEQFF. The chain couples TRBV15 to TRBJ2-1; perhaps D is TRBD1 or TRBD2 (5 bases each). There are 12 residues in the CDR3. The V gene's germline CDR1 is LNHNV and CDR2 YYDKDF (reference sequence). The germline V and J ends were trimmed by 5 bases and 7 bases, with 9 bases remaining between them.